The 25 T cell receptor beta chains given below trace back to one sample, sequenced in a study of regulatory T cells in long-lasting Graves disease. Arm-PCR of CDR3 regions with iRepertoire HTBI primers generated TCR beta libraries. Each CDR3 protein gets one entry after TCRdb re-called the multiplex PCR reads with MiXCR. The sample lists roughly 400,000 distinct CDR3 sequences, about 20% occurring once. The time point: persistent/refractory GD, antithyroid drugs over 5 years with positive TRAb. PBMCs provided the RNA from which the TCR library was made. The sample in question was peripheral blood mononuclear cells (PBMCs), obtained when the disease was refractory, from a patient treated with antithyroid drugs. The receptors shown here come from a female donor with Graves disease.

This clonotype appeared a few times. The gene calls are TRBV19 and TRBJ2-7; D gene unclear. Between the trimmed V and J ends, which lost 6 bases and 2 bases, there was a span of 17 bases. Germline assignment: CDR1 LNHDA and CDR2 SQIVND (reference sequence). This CDR3 contains 15 residues. The CDR3 loop reads CASSRVLEMTYEQYF. DNA of the CDR3: TGTGCCAGTAGCCGGGTTTTAGAAATGACCTACGAGCAGTACTTC.

This clonotype has more than one count but fewer than ten. The V and J genes are TRBV6-5 and TRBJ1-2; D is perhaps TRBD1 (6 bases). V was trimmed by 2 bases and J by 10 bases, leaving 14 bases between them. The CDR3 length is 13 residues. In germline, CDR1 is MNHEY, CDR2 SVGAGI. The CDR3 protein is CASSYDGGGVYTF. CDR3 nucleotides: TGTGCCAGCAGTTACGACGGGGGCGGAGTCTACACCTTC.

Concerning this clonotype itself: At one end, the junction sequence differs from germline, possibly due to a read error. The chain is built from TRBV12-3 or TRBV12-4 and TRBJ2-7, with 7 bases lining up with TRBD1. The CDR3 has 14 amino acids. This CDR3 is CASSPRQGPYEQHF. CDR3 in DNA: TGTGCCAGCAGTCCGCGACAGGGTCCCTACGAGCAGCACTTC.

This chain links TRBV6-2 or TRBV6-3 with TRBJ1-5, with TRBD1 identical over 7 bases. Unmatched junction bases numbered 8, after V lost 7 bases and J lost 2 bases. The CDR3 extends over 15 amino acids. In germline, CDR1 is MNHEY, CDR2 SVGEGT. The CDR3 loop reads CASTGAGTGNQPQHF. CDR3 DNA sequence: TGTGCCAGCACCGGCGCCGGGACAGGCAATCAGCCCCAGCATTTT.

The rearrangement uses TRBV5-1 and TRBJ1-2; unclear D gene. V shed 0 bases and J shed 0 bases, with 3 bases lying between them. Germline V gene data show CDR1 as SGHRS and CDR2 as YFSETQ. The CDR3 covers 13 residues. The CDR3 nucleotides read TGCGCCAGCAGCTTGGCCACTAACTATGGCTACACCTTC. Protein: CASSLATNYGYTF. The entire variable domain, with the rest obtained from reference TRBV5-1 and TRBJ1-2, is as follows: KAGVTQTPRYLIKTRGQQVTLSCSPISGHRSVSWYQQTPGQGLQFLFEYFSETQRNKGNFPGRFSGRQFSNSRSEMNVSTLELGDSALYLCASSLATNYGYTFGSGTRLTVV.

V is TRBV6-1 and J is TRBJ2-5; D ambiguous. The CDR3 has 11 amino acids. In germline, CDR1 is MNHNS, CDR2 SASEGT. V was trimmed by 8 bases and J by 7 bases, leaving 11 bases between them. The CDR3 DNA is TGTGCCAGCGACGCTCTTGGGACCCAGTACTTC. This sequence encodes CASDALGTQYF.

This clonotype was picked up a small number of times. V is TRBV7-6 and J is TRBJ2-2; D may be TRBD2 (6 bases). V shed 2 bases and J shed 6 bases, with 10 bases lying between them. CDR3 length: 14 residues. Germline V gene data show CDR1 as SGHVS and CDR2 as FNYEAQ. This CDR3 reads CASSLTPGAGELFF. The CDR3 coding sequence is TGTGCCAGCAGCTTAACCCCGGGAGCCGGGGAGCTGTTTTTT.

The genes are TRBV7-8 and TRBJ2-3; D ambiguous. Germline CDR1 is SGHVS and CDR2 is FQNEAQ. CDR3 length: 15 amino acids. V was shortened by 0 bases and J by 1 base, with 8 bases between the two germline ends. CDR3 nucleotides: TGTGCCAGCAGCTTAGCTGCCGCCGGCACAGATACGCAGTATTTT. Translating it yields CASSLAAAGTDTQYF.

A word on this clonotype: A much larger clone lies a single base off, so this may be a read error. The chain joins TRBV29-1 to TRBJ1-2; 7 bases fit TRBD1. CDR1 is SQVTM and CDR2 is ANQGSEA in the germline V gene. The CDR3 is made up of 15 amino acids. In nucleotides, the CDR3 is TGCAGCGTTGAAGCCCTGGGACAGATTAACTATGGCTACGCCTTC. The encoded protein is CSVEALGQINYGYAF.

The sample holds a few counts of this clonotype. The chain recombines TRBV5-5 with TRBJ2-2; no reliable D call. Germline V CDR1 and CDR2: SGHKS, YYEKEE (reference sequence). V dropped 8 bases and J dropped 0 bases, with 17 bases sitting between them. The CDR3 contains 16 residues. CDR3 sequence (DNA): TGTGCCAGTAGGGAACGTGGCTTCGCGAACACCGGGGAGCTGTTTTTT. Amino acids: CASRERGFANTGELFF.

This clonotype has a count of ten or more. V usage is TRBV7-2 and J usage is TRBJ2-4; D gene ambiguous. The germline V gene has CDR1 SGHTA and CDR2 FQGNSA. The CDR3 has 14 residues. The V and J ends lost 1 base and 2 bases respectively, with 6 bases between them. CDR3 coding DNA: TGTGCCAGCAGCTTAGGGGGAACCAAAAACATTCAGTACTTC. This translates into CASSLGGTKNIQYF.

This clonotype was observed many times. The chain recombines TRBV30 with TRBJ1-2, with D hard to call. Germline CDR1 GTSNPN, CDR2 SVGIG (reference sequence). The CDR3 extends over 10 amino acids. V was pared by 4 bases and J by 10 bases, with 10 bases between. The CDR3 spells CAWTIGDYTF. CDR3 DNA sequence: TGTGCCTGGACGATCGGAGACTACACCTTC. Supplemented by reference TRBV30 and TRBJ1-2, the full variable domain reads SQTIHQWPATLVQPVGSPLSLECTVEGTSNPNLYWYRQAAGRGLQLLFYSVGIGQISSEVPQNLSASRPQDRQFILSSKKLLLSDSGFYLCAWTIGDYTFGSGTRLTVV.

Ten or more counts support this clonotype. The junction shows a germline mismatch at one end, possibly a read error. The chain is built from TRBV5-1 and TRBJ1-1; 8 bases line up with TRBD1. The CDR3 covers 11 residues. Germline V gene sequence: CDR1 SGHRS, CDR2 YFSETQ. The CDR3 spells CASSLRDRRYF. For the CDR3, the DNA is TGCGCCAGCAGCCTCCGGGACAGGAGATATTTT.

This clonotype was seen only a few times. The rearrangement uses TRBV19 and TRBJ1-2; 12 bases are shared with TRBD1. The CDR3 consists of 18 residues. J was trimmed by 8 bases and V by 6 bases; bases with no gene match: 19. The germline gives CDR1 LNHDA, CDR2 SQIVND (reference sequence). This chain's CDR3 is CASSALGNWDRGRNGYTF. The CDR3 region has the DNA TGTGCCAGTAGCGCCCTGGGAAACTGGGACAGGGGGCGCAACGGCTACACCTTC.

This clonotype appeared a few times. The V gene is TRBV20-1, the J gene TRBJ2-7; D is possibly TRBD1 (6 bases). The germline V gene has CDR1 DFQATT and CDR2 SNEGSKA (reference sequence). The CDR3 covers 13 residues. V was cut by 1 base and J by 2 bases, with 9 bases left in between. CDR3 bases: TGCAGTGCTAGAGGTGGGACACCCTACGAGCAGTACTTC. It encodes CSARGGTPYEQYF.

The chain joins TRBV9 to TRBJ2-7, with 11 bases identical to TRBD2. This CDR3 has 15 residues. V trimming: 3 bases; J trimming: 7 bases; junction bases outside the gene matches: 9. CDR1 and CDR2 from the germline V gene are SGDLS and YYNGEE. CDR3 bases: TGTGCCAGCAGCGGTAGCGGGAGGGACTGGGAAGAGCAGTACTTC. This gives the protein CASSGSGRDWEEQYF.

This clonotype appeared many times. V usage is TRBV6-1 and J usage is TRBJ1-6; TRBD1 agrees at 8 bases. CDR1 is MNHNS, CDR2 SASEGT, per germline. J gave up 10 bases and V 7 bases, and 12 bases lay outside the gene matches. The CDR3 is made up of 15 amino acids. DNA for the CDR3: TGTGCCAGCACCAAACTGGACAGGGACGGCTCACCCCTCCACTTT. Amino acids: CASTKLDRDGSPLHF.

This clonotype has ten or more counts. This chain joins TRBV2 and TRBJ1-2; D is ambiguous. V was trimmed by 4 bases and J by 0 bases, leaving 9 bases between them. The CDR3 is made up of 14 amino acids. CDR1 is SNHLY and CDR2 is FYNNEI in the germline V gene. The CDR3 DNA sequence: TGTGCCAGCAGTGGGGCAGAATCTAACTATGGCTACACCTTC. This sequence encodes CASSGAESNYGYTF.

This clonotype appeared many times. The V and J genes are TRBV7-2 and TRBJ1-1; D is ambiguous. V was clipped by 5 bases and J by 0 bases, with 10 bases between them. This CDR3 region has 14 residues. CDR1 is SGHTA, CDR2 FQGNSA, per germline. CDR3 bases: TGTGCCAGCAGCCTCCGAGTTGTGAACACTGAAGCTTTCTTT. Translation gives CASSLRVVNTEAFF. The complete variable domain, with remaining parts taken from reference TRBV7-2 and TRBJ1-1, reads GAGVSQSPSNKVTEKGKDVELRCDPISGHTALYWYRQSLGQGLEFLIYFQGNSAPDKSGLPSDRFSAERTGGSVSTLTIQRTQQEDSAVYLCASSLRVVNTEAFFGQGTRLTVV.

The rearrangement links TRBV3-1 to TRBJ1-1; D possibly corresponds to TRBD1 (6 bases). Per the germline V gene, CDR1 is LGHDT and CDR2 is YNNKEL (reference sequence). V lost 0 bases and J lost 0, with 8 bases in between. The CDR3 runs to 15 residues. In DNA, the CDR3 is TGTGCCAGCAGCCAAGACAAGGGGGTGAACACTGAAGCTTTCTTT. Translated: CASSQDKGVNTEAFF.

The genes are TRBV30 and TRBJ2-1, with 10 nucleotides matching TRBD2. V trimming: 2 bases; J trimming: 6 bases; junction bases outside the gene matches: 7. The CDR3 contains 15 residues. Germline CDR1 and CDR2: GTSNPN and SVGIG (reference sequence). CDR3 DNA: TGTGCCTGGAGTTTAGGGACTAGCGCGAGCAATGAGCAGTTCTTC. Amino acids: CAWSLGTSASNEQFF.

The genes are TRBV9 and TRBJ2-2; 9 bases fit TRBD2. The CDR3 totals 14 residues. CDR1 and CDR2 from the germline V gene are SGDLS and YYNGEE. After removal of 5 bases from V and 6 bases from J, the junction contained 5 bases not matched to a gene. CDR3 coding DNA: TGTGCCAGCAGACCAGCTAGCGGGGCCGGGGAGCTGTTTTTT. Protein: CASRPASGAGELFF.

The table lists this clonotype with many counts. The CDR3 loop reads CASSPWTSSTYEQYF. In nucleotides, the CDR3 is TGTGCCAGCAGCCCATGGACTAGTAGTACCTACGAGCAGTACTTC. The V and J genes are TRBV12-3 or TRBV12-4 and TRBJ2-7; 7 positions match TRBD2. CDR3 length: 15 residues. Trimming cost V 6 bases and J 2 bases; bases outside gene matches: 10.

This clonotype has just a few counts. The chain couples TRBV4-1 to TRBJ1-4; perhaps TRBD1 as D (5 bases). CDR3 size: 18 residues. Trimming cost V 2 bases and J 6 bases, with 22 bases left between them. The germline gives CDR1 MGHRA, CDR2 YSYEKL. The CDR3 region has the DNA TGCGCCAGCAGCCAATATCAGGCGGACCGGGACGGAGATGAAAAACTGTTTTTT. The encoded protein is CASSQYQADRDGDEKLFF.

V usage is TRBV4-2 and J usage is TRBJ2-1; D uncertain. V was trimmed by 8 bases and J by 5 bases, leaving 7 bases between them. The CDR3 has 11 amino acids. Germline V gene lookup returns CDR1 LGHNA and CDR2 YNFKEQ. CDR3 residues: CASETNNEQFF. The CDR3 DNA is TGTGCCAGCGAGACGAACAATGAGCAGTTCTTC.